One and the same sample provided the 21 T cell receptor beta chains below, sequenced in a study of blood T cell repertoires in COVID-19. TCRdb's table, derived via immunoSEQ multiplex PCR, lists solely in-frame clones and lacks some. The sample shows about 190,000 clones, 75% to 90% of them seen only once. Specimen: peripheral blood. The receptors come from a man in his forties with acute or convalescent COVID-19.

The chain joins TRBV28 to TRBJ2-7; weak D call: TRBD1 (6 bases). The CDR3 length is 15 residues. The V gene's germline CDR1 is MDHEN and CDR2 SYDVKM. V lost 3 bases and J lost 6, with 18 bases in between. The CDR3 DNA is TGTGCCAGCAGTTTGAATAAGGGCAGGGGCACCGAGCAGTACTTC. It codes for CASSLNKGRGTEQYF.

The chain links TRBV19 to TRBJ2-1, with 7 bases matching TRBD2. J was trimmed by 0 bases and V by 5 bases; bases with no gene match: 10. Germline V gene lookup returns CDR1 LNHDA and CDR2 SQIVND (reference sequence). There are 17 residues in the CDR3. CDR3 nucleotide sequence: TGTGCCAGTAGTCATGTCGGAGGCGGGAGCTCCTACAATGAGCAGTTCTTC. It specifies CASSHVGGGSSYNEQFF.

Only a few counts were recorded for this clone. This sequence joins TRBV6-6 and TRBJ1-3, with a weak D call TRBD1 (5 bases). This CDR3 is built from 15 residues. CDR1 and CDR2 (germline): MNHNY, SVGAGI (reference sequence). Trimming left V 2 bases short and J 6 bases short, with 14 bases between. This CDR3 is CASSYGGRVENTIYF. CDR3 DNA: TGTGCCAGCAGTTACGGGGGGAGGGTAGAAAACACCATATATTTT.

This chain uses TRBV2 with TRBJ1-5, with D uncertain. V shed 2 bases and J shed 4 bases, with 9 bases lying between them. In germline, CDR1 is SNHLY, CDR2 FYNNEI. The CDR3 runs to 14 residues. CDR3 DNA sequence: TGTGCCAGCAGTGAAAGTCGGGGAAATCAGCCCCAGCATTTT. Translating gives CASSESRGNQPQHF.

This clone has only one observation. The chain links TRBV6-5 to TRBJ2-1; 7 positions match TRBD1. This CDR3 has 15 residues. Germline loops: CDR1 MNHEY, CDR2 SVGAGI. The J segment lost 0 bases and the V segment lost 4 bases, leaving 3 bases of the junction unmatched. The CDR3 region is CASSLRGLSYNEQFF. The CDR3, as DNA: TGTGCCAGCAGTTTAAGGGGGCTCTCCTACAATGAGCAGTTCTTC.

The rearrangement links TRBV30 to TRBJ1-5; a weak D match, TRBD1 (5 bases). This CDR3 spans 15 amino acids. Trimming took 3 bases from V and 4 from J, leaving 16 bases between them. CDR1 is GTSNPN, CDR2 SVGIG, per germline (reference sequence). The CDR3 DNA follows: TGTGCCTGGAGAGGGACTCCCTCGGGGAATCAGCCCCAGCATTTT. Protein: CAWRGTPSGNQPQHF.

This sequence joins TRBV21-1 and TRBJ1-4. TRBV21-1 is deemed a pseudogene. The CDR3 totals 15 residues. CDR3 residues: CASSKARGRREKLFF. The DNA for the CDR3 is TGTGCCAGCAGCAAAGCACGAGGGAGGAGGGAAAAACTGTTTTTT.

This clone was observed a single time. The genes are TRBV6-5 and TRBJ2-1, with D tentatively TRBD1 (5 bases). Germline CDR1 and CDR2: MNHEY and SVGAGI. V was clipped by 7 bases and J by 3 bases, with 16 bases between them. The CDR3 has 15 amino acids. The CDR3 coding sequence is TGTGCCAGCAAAGGGTCGGCAGGGTACTACAATGAGCAGTTCTTC. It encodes CASKGSAGYYNEQFF.

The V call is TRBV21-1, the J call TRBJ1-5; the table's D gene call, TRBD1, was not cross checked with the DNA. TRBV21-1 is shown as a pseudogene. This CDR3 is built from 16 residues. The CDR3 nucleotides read TGTGCCAGCAGCTCACCGGGACAGGGGGCATATCAGCCCCAGCATTTT. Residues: CASSSPGQGAYQPQHF.

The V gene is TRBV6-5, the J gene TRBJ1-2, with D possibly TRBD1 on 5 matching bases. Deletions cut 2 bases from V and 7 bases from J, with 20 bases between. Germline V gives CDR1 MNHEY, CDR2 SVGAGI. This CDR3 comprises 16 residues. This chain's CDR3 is CASSYTNRGGQGGYTF. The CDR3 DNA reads TGTGCCAGCAGTTACACTAACCGGGGAGGTCAGGGTGGCTACACCTTC.

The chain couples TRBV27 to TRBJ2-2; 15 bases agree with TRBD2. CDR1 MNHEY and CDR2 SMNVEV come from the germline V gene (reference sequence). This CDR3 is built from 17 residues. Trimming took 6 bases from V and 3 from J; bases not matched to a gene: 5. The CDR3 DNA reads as TGTGCCAGCAGCCCAGGGACTAGCGGGGGGTACACCGGGGAGCTGTTTTTT. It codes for CASSPGTSGGYTGELFF.

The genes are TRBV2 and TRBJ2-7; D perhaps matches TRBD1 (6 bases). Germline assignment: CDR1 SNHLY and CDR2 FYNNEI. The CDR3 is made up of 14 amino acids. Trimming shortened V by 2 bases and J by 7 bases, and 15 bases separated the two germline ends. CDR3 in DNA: TGTGCCAGCAGTGAATGGGACAACCCTAAGGAGCAGTACTTC. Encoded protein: CASSEWDNPKEQYF.

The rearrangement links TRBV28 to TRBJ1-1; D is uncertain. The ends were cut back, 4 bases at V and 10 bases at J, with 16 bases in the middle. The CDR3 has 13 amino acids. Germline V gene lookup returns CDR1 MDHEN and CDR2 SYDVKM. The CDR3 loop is CASSSSGSLGAFF. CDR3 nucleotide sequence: TGTGCCAGCAGTTCAAGCGGGTCCCTGGGAGCTTTCTTT.

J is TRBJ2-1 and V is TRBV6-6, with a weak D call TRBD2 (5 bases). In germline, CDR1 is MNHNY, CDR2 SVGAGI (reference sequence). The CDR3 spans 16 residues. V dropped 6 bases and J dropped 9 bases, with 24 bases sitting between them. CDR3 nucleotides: TGTGCCAGCAGCCGACTGGCCGAACTAGTATTTGGTGAGCAGTTCTTC. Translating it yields CASSRLAELVFGEQFF.

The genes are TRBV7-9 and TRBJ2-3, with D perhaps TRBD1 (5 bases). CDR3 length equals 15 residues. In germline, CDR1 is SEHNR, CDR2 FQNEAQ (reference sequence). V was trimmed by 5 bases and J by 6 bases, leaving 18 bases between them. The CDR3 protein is CASSPTGNIGDTQYF. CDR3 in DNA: TGTGCCAGCAGCCCCACAGGAAATATCGGGGATACGCAGTATTTT.

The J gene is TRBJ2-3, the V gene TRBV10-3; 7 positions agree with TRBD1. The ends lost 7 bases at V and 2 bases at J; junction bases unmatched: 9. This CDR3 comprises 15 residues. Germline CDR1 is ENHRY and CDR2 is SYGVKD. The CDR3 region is CAIKTSTGNTDTQYF. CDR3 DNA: TGTGCCATCAAGACTTCGACAGGGAACACAGATACGCAGTATTTT.

The CDR3 nucleotides read TGTGCCTGCCGACTAGCGGGGGGGCACGCTTACTACGAGCAGTACTTC. Protein sequence: CACRLAGGHAYYEQYF. The V and J genes are TRBV30 and TRBJ2-7, with TRBD2 identical over 14 bases. The germline V gene has CDR1 GTSNPN and CDR2 SVGIG (reference sequence). The CDR3 has 16 amino acids. V shed 6 bases, J shed 3 bases, and the junction held 10 bases outside the gene matches.

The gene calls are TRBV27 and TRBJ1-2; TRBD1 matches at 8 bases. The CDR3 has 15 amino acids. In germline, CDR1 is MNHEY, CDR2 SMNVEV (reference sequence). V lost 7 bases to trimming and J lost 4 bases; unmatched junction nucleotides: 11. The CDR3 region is CASKTTGQAPYGYTF. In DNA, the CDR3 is TGTGCCAGCAAAACCACGGGACAGGCACCCTATGGCTACACCTTC.

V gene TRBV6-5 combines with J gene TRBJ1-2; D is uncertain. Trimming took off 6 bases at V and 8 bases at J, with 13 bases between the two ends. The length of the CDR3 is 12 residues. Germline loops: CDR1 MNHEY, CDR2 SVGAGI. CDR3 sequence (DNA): TGTGCCAGCAGCCGCCTTAGCGGGGGCTACACCTTC. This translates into CASSRLSGGYTF.

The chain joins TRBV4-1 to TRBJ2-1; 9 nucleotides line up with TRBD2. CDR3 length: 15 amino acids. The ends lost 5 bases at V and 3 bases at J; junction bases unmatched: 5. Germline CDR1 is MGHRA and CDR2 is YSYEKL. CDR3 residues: CASSESGGNYNEQFF. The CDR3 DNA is TGCGCCAGCAGCGAAAGCGGGGGGAACTACAATGAGCAGTTCTTC.

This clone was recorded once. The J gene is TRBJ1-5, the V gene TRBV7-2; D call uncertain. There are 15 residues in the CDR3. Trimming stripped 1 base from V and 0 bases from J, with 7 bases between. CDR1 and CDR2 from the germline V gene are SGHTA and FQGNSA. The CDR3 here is CASSLGAYSNQPQHF. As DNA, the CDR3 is TGTGCCAGCAGCTTAGGCGCATATAGCAATCAGCCCCAGCATTTT. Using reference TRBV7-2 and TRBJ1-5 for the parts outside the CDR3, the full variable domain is GAGVSQSPSNKVTEKGKDVELRCDPISGHTALYWYRQSLGQGLEFLIYFQGNSAPDKSGLPSDRFSAERTGGSVSTLTIQRTQQEDSAVYLCASSLGAYSNQPQHFGDGTRLSIL.